The source of this T cell receptor (beta chain) is a study of blood T cell repertoires in COVID-19. Study information: Researchers got acute and convalescent COVID-19 samples from the United States, Italy and Spain. Sources were T cells, B-cell-depleted T cells, or PBMCs; the material itself was cDNA or gDNA.

CDR3 size: 13 residues. Trimming left V 4 bases short and J 1 base short, with 7 bases between. CDR1 LGHNA and CDR2 YSLEER come from the germline V gene. In the study's own analysis: Cell counts per sample came from amplifying reference gene primers. Clones were read by immunoSEQ multiplex PCR, and TCRdb kept only the in-frame ones, dropping some. That table furnishes V, J and clone size, whereas the DNA furnished D and trimming. The sample contains under 80,000 clones, about 86% of which appear only once. This receptor was taken from a man aged 45-65 years with active COVID-19. The specimen sequenced was peripheral blood. The rearrangement joins TRBV4-3 to TRBJ2-5; D uncertain. The CDR3 nucleotides read TGCGCCAGCAGCCCGCAGATCCAAGAGACCCAGTACTTC. This sequence encodes CASSPQIQETQYF.